This TCR beta chain comes out of a study of shared clonotypes between healthy human individuals. Study-wide results and limits: Some naive CD4 clonotypes, about 5.5%, turned up in common across a few donors. Compared with memory subsets, naive subsets generally had larger estimated richness.

The CDR3 spans 16 residues. Germline V CDR1 and CDR2: MNHEY, SVGAGI. V was cut by 4 bases and J by 4 bases, with 19 bases left in between. Naive CD8 cells lacked CD45RO and underwent positive selection for CCR7, leaving out terminally differentiated effector memory CD45RA+ cells. Assay: immunoSEQ multiplex PCR; the TCRdb copy retains only in-frame clones and omits some. The table has just over 2,000,000 clones, less than 95% seen once. On this clone: Its antigen remains unknown.

The sequenced sample was naive CD8+ T cells sorted from blood. This chain joins TRBV6-5 and TRBJ2-5, with a tentative D call TRBD2 (7 bases). The source of this sequence is a young man in good health. The chain's CDR3 is CASSWGLGGAVETQYF. CDR3 nucleotides: TGTGCCAGCAGTTGGGGCCTGGGGGGGGCGGTAGAGACCCAGTACTTC.